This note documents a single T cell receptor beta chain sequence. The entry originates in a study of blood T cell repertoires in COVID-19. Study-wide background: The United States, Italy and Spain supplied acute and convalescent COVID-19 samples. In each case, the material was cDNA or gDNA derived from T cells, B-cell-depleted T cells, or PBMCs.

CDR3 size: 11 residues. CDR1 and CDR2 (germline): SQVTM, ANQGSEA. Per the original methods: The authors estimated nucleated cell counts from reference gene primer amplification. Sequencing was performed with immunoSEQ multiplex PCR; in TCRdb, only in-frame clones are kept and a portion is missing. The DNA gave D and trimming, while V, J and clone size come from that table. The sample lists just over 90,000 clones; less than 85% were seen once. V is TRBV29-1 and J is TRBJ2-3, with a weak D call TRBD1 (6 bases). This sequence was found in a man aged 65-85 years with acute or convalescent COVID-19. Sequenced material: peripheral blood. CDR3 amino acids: CTFERGDTQYF. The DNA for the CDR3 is TGCACCTTTGAAAGGGGGGATACGCAGTATTTT.